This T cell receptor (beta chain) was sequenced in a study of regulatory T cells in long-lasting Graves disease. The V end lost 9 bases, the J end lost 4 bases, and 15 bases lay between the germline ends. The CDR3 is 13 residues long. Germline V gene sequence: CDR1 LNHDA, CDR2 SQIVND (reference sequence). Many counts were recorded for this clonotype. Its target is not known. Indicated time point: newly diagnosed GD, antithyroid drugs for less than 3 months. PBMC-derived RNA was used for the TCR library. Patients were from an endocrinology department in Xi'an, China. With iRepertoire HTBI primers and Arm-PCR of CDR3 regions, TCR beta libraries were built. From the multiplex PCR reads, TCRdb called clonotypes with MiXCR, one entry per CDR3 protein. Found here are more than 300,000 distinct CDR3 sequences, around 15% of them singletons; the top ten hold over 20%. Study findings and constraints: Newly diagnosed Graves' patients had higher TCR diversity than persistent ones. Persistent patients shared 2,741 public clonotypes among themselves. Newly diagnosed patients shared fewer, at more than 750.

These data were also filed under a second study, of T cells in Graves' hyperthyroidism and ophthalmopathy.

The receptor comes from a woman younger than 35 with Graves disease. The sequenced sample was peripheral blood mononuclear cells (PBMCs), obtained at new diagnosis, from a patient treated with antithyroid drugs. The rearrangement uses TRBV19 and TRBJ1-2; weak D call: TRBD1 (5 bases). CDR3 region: CASSPRDGYGYTF. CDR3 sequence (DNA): TGTGCCAGCAGTCCCCGGGACGGCTATGGCTACACCTTC. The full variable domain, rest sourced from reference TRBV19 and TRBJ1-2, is DGGITQSPKYLFRKEGQNVTLSCEQNLNHDAMYWYRQDPGQGLRLIYYSQIVNDFQKGDIAEGYSVSREKKESFPLTVTSAQKNPTAFYLCASSPRDGYGYTFGSGTRLTVV.